Listed below are T cell receptor beta chains from one sample, sequenced in a study of STAT5B mutations in CD4+ large granular lymphocyte leukemia. Assay: immunoSEQ multiplex PCR; the TCRdb copy retains only in-frame clones and omits some. Of fewer than 40,000 clones listed, about four fifths were seen once; the top ten hold more than 2%. Sample: CD4+ T cells from blood buffy coats. The receptors were sampled from a human donor in good health. CDR3s include the opening cysteine and the closing phenylalanine or tryptophan. D genes are given only for firm matches. A clone size is listed for some rows: how often the clone was seen (once, few, many), or a class if it is expanded.

clone_size	d_call	v_call	j_call	cdr3_length	cdr3_nt	cdr3_aa
.	TRBD2	TRBV19	TRBJ2-1	16	TGTGCCAGTAGTATCGTCGGGTCTAGCGGGACCAATGAGCAGTTCTTC	CASSIVGSSGTNEQFF
.	TRBD2	TRBV27	TRBJ2-1	16	TGTGCCAGCAGTACAACTCTGGGGGGGGGCTACAATGAGCAGTTCTTC	CASSTTLGGGYNEQFF
.	TRBD1	TRBV19	TRBJ1-2	16	TGTGCCAGTAGCCCAGGGGGGACAGGGGGCACACATGGCTACACCTTC	CASSPGGTGGTHGYTF
.	.	TRBV30	TRBJ1-5	14	TGTGCCTGGAGTGTAGGCAGCAGCAATCAGCCCCAGCATTTT	CAWSVGSSNQPQHF
.	.	TRBV7-8	TRBJ2-7	15	TGTGCCAGCAGCCGTTTGAGGGGTAGCTCCTACGAGCAGTACTTC	CASSRLRGSSYEQYF
.	TRBD1	TRBV5-1	TRBJ1-2	15	TGCGCCAGCAGCTTGGGAGTGGGACAGGGGTTTGGCTACACCTTC	CASSLGVGQGFGYTF
few	.	TRBV6-5	TRBJ2-3	14	TGTGCCAGCAGTTACTCGGGTAGCACAGATACGCAGTATTTT	CASSYSGSTDTQYF
.	.	TRBV30	TRBJ1-3	15	TGTGCCTGGAACCCACAGCTGTCCTCTGGAAACACCATATATTTT	CAWNPQLSSGNTIYF
.	TRBD1	TRBV5-1	TRBJ2-7	15	TGCGCCAGCAGCGTCGGGACAGCAGTCTCCTACGAGCAGTACTTC	CASSVGTAVSYEQYF
few	.	TRBV14	TRBJ1-2	13	TGTGCCAGCAGCCAAGGGCAGAACTATGGCTACACCTTC	CASSQGQNYGYTF
.	TRBD1	TRBV5-8	TRBJ1-6	17	TGTGCCAGCAGCGTCAGGACAGGGGGGGGGTCTAATTCACCCCTCCACTTT	CASSVRTGGGSNSPLHF
.	.	TRBV5-4	TRBJ1-1	13	TGTGCCAGCAGCCGCGGGGATTATAGCGGAGCTTTCTTT	CASSRGDYSGAFF
.	TRBD2	TRBV10-3	TRBJ2-5	13	TGTGCCATCAGTGAGGGACTAGAAGAGACCCAGTACTTC	CAISEGLEETQYF
once	.	TRBV30	TRBJ2-2	13	TGTGCCTGGAGTGTCACGAGGGCCGGGGAGCTGTTTTTT	CAWSVTRAGELFF
.	.	TRBV29-1	TRBJ2-3	14	TGCAGCGTGTCCCGACCCTCCGGCACAGATACGCAGTATTTT	CSVSRPSGTDTQYF
few	.	TRBV4-1	TRBJ1-1	12	TGCGCCAGCAGCCAAGGGGCGGGGACTGCTTTCTTT	CASSQGAGTAFF
.	.	TRBV2	TRBJ2-1	13	TGTGCCAGCAGGGGGGGACCAGTCAATGAGCAGTTCTTC	CASRGGPVNEQFF
.	.	TRBV6-4	TRBJ2-1	12	TGTGCCAGCAACCACCCCGGGGATGAGCAGTTCTTC	CASNHPGDEQFF
.	.	TRBV6-5	TRBJ1-2	14	TGTGCCAGCACTGGGGGGCGCGGAAACTATGGCTACACCTTC	CASTGGRGNYGYTF
.	.	TRBV11-2	TRBJ1-4	12	TGTGCCAGCAGCCAGATCGGTGAAAAACTGTTTTTT	CASSQIGEKLFF
.	.	TRBV5-1	TRBJ1-4	14	TGCGCCAGCAGCCGGGACGGCACTAATGAAAAACTGTTTTTT	CASSRDGTNEKLFF
.	TRBD2	TRBV10-1	TRBJ2-1	15	TGCGCCAGCAGTGAAAGCTCTAGCGGCCTAAATGAGCAGTTCTTC	CASSESSSGLNEQFF
.	TRBD1	TRBV11-2	TRBJ1-3	17	TGTGCCAGCAGCCCCCCGTCTCACAGGGGAGGAAGAAACACCATATATTTT	CASSPPSHRGGRNTIYF
.	.	TRBV7-9	TRBJ1-1	15	TGTGCCAGCAGCTCGGGCGATCGTAAGGGGCAGTCAGCTTTCTTT	CASSSGDRKGQSAFF
.	.	TRBV6-5	TRBJ1-6	14	TGTGCCAGCATTCACGGGCGGCTAAATTCACCCCTCCACTTT	CASIHGRLNSPLHF
.	.	TRBV7-9	TRBJ1-1	15	TGTGCCAGCAGCCCCCCGGGGGGGGAGACTAAAGAAGCTTTCTTT	CASSPPGGETKEAFF
.	.	TRBV10-1	TRBJ2-7	17	TGCGCCAGCAGTGAGTCGAGAGTCCGGCCCGGTCAGTACGAGCAGTACTTC	CASSESRVRPGQYEQYF
.	.	TRBV10-2	TRBJ2-3	14	TGCGCCAGCAGCCCGGGGCAAGACACAGATACGCAGTATTTT	CASSPGQDTDTQYF
.	TRBD1	TRBV6-5	TRBJ1-2	15	TGTGCCAGCAGTTACCCGGGACAGGGGAGGAATGGCTACACCTTC	CASSYPGQGRNGYTF
.	.	TRBV27	TRBJ1-2	14	TGTGCCAGCAGTGTTACGACAGCTAACTATGGCTACACCTTC	CASSVTTANYGYTF
.	.	TRBV6-1	TRBJ1-1	15	TGTGCCGTTAAGACAGCCCACGACGGGGCTACTGAAGCTTTCTTT	CAVKTAHDGATEAFF
.	.	TRBV28	TRBJ2-5	18	TGTGCCAACAGTTTGCTACACAGGTCCGGTACCCGGCAAGAGACCCAGTACTTC	CANSLLHRSGTRQETQYF
once	TRBD1	TRBV5-4	TRBJ2-3	16	TGTGCCAGCAGCTTGGGGGACAGGGGGGGCACAGATACGCAGTATTTT	CASSLGDRGGTDTQYF
.	TRBD1	TRBV19	TRBJ2-7	17	TGTGCCAGTAGCCCAACCTCACAAACGACAGGGACGAACGAGCAGTACTTC	CASSPTSQTTGTNEQYF
.	TRBD1	TRBV5-1	TRBJ2-2	17	TGCGCCAGCAGCCCCCGGACGACAGGGCGAGGCACCGGGGAGCTGTTTTTT	CASSPRTTGRGTGELFF
.	TRBD2	TRBV7-2	TRBJ2-1	16	TGTGCCAGCAGCAAACGGACTAGCGGGACATACAATGAGCAGTTCTTC	CASSKRTSGTYNEQFF
.	.	TRBV15	TRBJ2-1	13	TGTGCCACCAGCGCCCCCCCCGGGCATGAGCAGTTCTTC	CATSAPPGHEQFF
.	.	TRBV25-1	TRBJ1-1	16	TGTGCCAGCGGACTAACGACGGACGAAAAATACACTGAAGCTTTCTTT	CASGLTTDEKYTEAFF
.	TRBD2	TRBV5-4	TRBJ2-7	14	TGTGCCAGCAGCCTACAACGGGCTAGCGGCGAGCAGTACTTC	CASSLQRASGEQYF
.	.	TRBV2	TRBJ1-2	14	TGTGCCAGCAGTGAAGGAGGACGCAACTATGGCTACACCTTC	CASSEGGRNYGYTF
.	.	TRBV18	TRBJ1-1	15	TGTGCCAGCTCACCACCTAAGGGGTCGAACACTGAAGCTTTCTTT	CASSPPKGSNTEAFF
.	.	TRBV15	TRBJ2-6	15	TGTGCCACCAGCAGAGCGGGATCTGGGGCCAACGTCCTGACTTTC	CATSRAGSGANVLTF
.	TRBD2	TRBV10-2	TRBJ2-1	16	TGCGCCAGCAGTGATTCAAGACTAGCACGGGACAATGAGCAGTTCTTC	CASSDSRLARDNEQFF
once	.	TRBV6-1	TRBJ1-5	13	TGTGCCAGCAGTGCCGAAGGCAGGCAGCCCCAGCATTTT	CASSAEGRQPQHF
.	.	TRBV11-2	TRBJ2-5	11	TGTGCCAGCAGCCCGAGAGAGACCCAGTACTTC	CASSPRETQYF
.	TRBD2	TRBV2	TRBJ2-1	13	TGTGCCAGAACTAGCGCGCGCGGGAATGAGCAGTTCTTC	CARTSARGNEQFF
.	.	TRBV28	TRBJ2-3	12	TGTGCCAGCTCCCCTCGGACGTATACGCAGTATTTT	CASSPRTYTQYF
.	TRBD1	TRBV6-1	TRBJ1-2	14	TGTGCCAGCAGTACCCGGGACAGGGACCATGGCTACACCTTC	CASSTRDRDHGYTF
.	TRBD1	TRBV29-1	TRBJ1-1	14	TGCAGCGCCACGGAGACAGGGTTATACACTGAAGCTTTCTTT	CSATETGLYTEAFF